What follows is one TCR beta chain and its context. There are 15 residues in the CDR3. V was cut by 5 bases and J by 13 bases, with 23 bases left in between. Germline V gene sequence: CDR1 MNHEY, CDR2 SVGAGI. This sample was included in a study of blood T cell repertoires in COVID-19. Overall study: Researchers got acute and convalescent COVID-19 samples from the United States, Italy and Spain. Sources were T cells, B-cell-depleted T cells, or PBMCs; the material itself was cDNA or gDNA.

Original processing notes: Nucleated cell number was recorded as an estimate derived from reference gene primer amplification. TCRdb keeps only in-frame clones here, not all; method: immunoSEQ multiplex PCR. V and J calls and clone size are copied from that table; D and trimming were computed from the DNA. Among around 130,000 clones, about 92% were seen once, and the ten largest hold around 3.7%. Specimen: peripheral blood. V and J are TRBV6-5 and TRBJ1-4, with D possibly matching TRBD1 (6 bases). This TCR was sampled from a man between 50 and 59 years old with active COVID-19. The CDR3 spells CASSIYRAPRDGLFF. In nucleotides, the CDR3 is TGTGCCAGCAGTATCTACAGGGCGCCCAGGGACGGACTGTTTTTT.